This T cell receptor beta chain derives from a study of blood T cell repertoires in COVID-19. The CDR3 runs to 13 residues. In germline, CDR1 is LNHDA, CDR2 SQIVND (reference sequence). Trimming removed 4 bases at V and 6 bases at J, with 12 bases between. This clone was counted ten times or more. Using immunoSEQ multiplex PCR, the repertoire was profiled, and TCRdb retains in-frame clones only, with some absent. The table lists 210,000 or so clones, approximately 81% of them singletons. This chain links TRBV19 with TRBJ1-2; D uncertain. The origin of this receptor is an elderly woman with acute or convalescent COVID-19. Specimen: peripheral blood. The CDR3 DNA is TGTGCCAGTAGTACCTCGGGGAGGGATGGCTACACCTTC. Translated, it gives CASSTSGRDGYTF.